The present entry profiles one T cell receptor (beta chain) with its context. Its specific antigen is unknown. Base-call qualities are not available, and no considerably larger clone is one nucleotide away. The data were obtained in a study of human T cells and chemical hapten exposure (dated by TCRdb to 2020 to 2022). Context from the whole study: For sensitization, 2% DPC in acetone was applied to a roughly 2 cm by roughly 2 cm area of upper inner arm skin. Throughout the study period of 20 to 25 weeks, patients also received therapeutic DPC doses to the scalp every week. Patch tests used Finn chambers with 0.01% DPC on the upper back, scored after 6 days by International Contact Dermatitis Research Group standards. Alopecia areata with under or over 50% scalp involvement, alopecia totalis and alopecia universalis were represented in the patient cohort, which was mostly female. Libraries were pooled for sequencing, and variation in per-sample TCR yields was attributed mainly to small differences in library volumes within the pool. This study followed changes in the peripheral blood TCR repertoire in vivo during primary and secondary sensitization of alopecia patients to the hapten diphenylcyclopropenone (DPC). Blood samples were taken from patients before sensitization (week 0) and then at 2, 6 and about 24 weeks after DPC sensitization. Blood for TCR sequencing was provided by twenty-nine alopecia patients at one to four time points (pre-sensitization, 2, 6 and 24 weeks). General findings and caveats noted by the study authors: Alopecia, a presumed autoimmune disease, was present in all patients, so the immune response of the patients might differ from that of healthy individuals. The number of PT1 expanded TCRs positively correlated with patch test score, significant at thresholds 8, 16 and 32 but not 4. DPC sensitization did not change how many TCRs were above 1 in 1000 frequency, and no evidence was found of alterations in global repertoire structure. After repeated subsampling, the strength of the expansion versus patch-test correlation and the threshold at which it became significant changed. Significantly more large CDR3 similarity clusters were formed by expanded TCRs than by pre-sensitization or healthy control sets, consistent with antigen-driven responses.

The method behind the library was RACE. The sample was run on a NextSeq 500. During library preparation, unique molecular identifiers were attached to individual cDNA molecules so that TCRs could be counted quantitatively and reproducibly. Each blood RNA sample was used to sequence both TCR alpha and TCR beta chains. Per the authors' processing: The median number of TCRs per sample was over 95,000, ranging from roughly 20,000 to 700,000. V, J and CDR3 annotation of the TCR reads was performed with the Decombinator software suite. Every sample was subsampled to the same number of TCRs (28,000) for the PS versus PT1 abundance plots. Expanded TCRs were defined as absent before sensitization and observed at least eight times at the 2-week time point. Starting from the raw public reads, TCRdb applied fastp trimming at Q25, assembled clones with MiXCR and retained in-frame beta chains. Identical CDR3 protein sequences are pooled into one entry, listed with their most common genes and DNA. TCRdb's processing, not the authors' own work, is the source of the V and J calls. The sample has approximately 260,000 distinct CDR3 sequences on record, 7.5% to 9% of them singletons. 1.2% of the sample belongs to the ten largest clones.

After removal of 10 bases from V and 4 bases from J, the junction retains 9 bases not matched to a gene. The CDR3 runs 13 amino acids, cysteine and phenylalanine included. Only CDR3 DNA is held: 39 bases, read in frame from base 1. Reading the germline V gene gives CDR1 MNHNS and CDR2 SASEGT. The sample's time point, from its label and the paper: pre-sensitization, week 0. The treatment or condition label of this sample denotes: therapeutic diphenylcyclopropenone sensitization with weekly scalp DPC. At each patch-test visit, blood was drawn before the patch test was applied. Patients were considered eligible if aged 18 to 70, diagnosed with alopecia and deemed suitable for DPC therapy, and patients were excluded if pregnant. Unfractionated whole blood was collected in Tempus Blood RNA tubes, and total RNA was extracted from that blood.

The sequencing here drew on whole blood, taken in connection with sensitization to the hapten diphenylcyclopropenone (DPC). Recombination joined TRBV6-1 with TRBJ2-7; TRBD2 matches 8 bases in the middle. The sequence derives from a man between 18 and 35 years old with alopecia areata. Some clones in this sample may be carry-over from other donors' samples. In nucleotide form, the sequence is TGTGCCACCCTTCGCGGGGGGCTTTACGAGCAGTACTTC. Protein translation: CATLRGGLYEQYF.